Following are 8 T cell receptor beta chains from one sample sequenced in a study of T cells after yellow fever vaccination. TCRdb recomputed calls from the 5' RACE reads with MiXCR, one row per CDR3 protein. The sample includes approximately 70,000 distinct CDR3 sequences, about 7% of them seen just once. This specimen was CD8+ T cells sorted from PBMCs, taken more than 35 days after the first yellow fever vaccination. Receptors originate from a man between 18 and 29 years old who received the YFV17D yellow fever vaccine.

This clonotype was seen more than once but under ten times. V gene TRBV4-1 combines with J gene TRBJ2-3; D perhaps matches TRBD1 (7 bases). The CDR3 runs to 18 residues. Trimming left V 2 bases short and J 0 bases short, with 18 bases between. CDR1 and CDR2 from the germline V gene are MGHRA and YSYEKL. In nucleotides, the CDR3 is TGCGCCAGCAGCCAACCTATTCGGGGGACAGCTAGCACAGATACGCAGTATTTT. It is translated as CASSQPIRGTASTDTQYF.

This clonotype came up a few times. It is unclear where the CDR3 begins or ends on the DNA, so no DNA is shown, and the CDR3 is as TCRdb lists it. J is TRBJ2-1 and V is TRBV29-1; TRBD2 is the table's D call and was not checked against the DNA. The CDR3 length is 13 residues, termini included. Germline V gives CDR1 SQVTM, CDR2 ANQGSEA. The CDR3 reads CSVVGGGAWPPFF.

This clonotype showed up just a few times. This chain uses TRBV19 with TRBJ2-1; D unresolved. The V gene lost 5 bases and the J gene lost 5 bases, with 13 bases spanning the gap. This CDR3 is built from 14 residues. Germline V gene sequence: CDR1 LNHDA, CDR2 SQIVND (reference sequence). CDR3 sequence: CASSSAHWNNEQFF. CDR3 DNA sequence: TGTGCCAGTAGTTCCGCCCACTGGAACAATGAGCAGTTCTTC.

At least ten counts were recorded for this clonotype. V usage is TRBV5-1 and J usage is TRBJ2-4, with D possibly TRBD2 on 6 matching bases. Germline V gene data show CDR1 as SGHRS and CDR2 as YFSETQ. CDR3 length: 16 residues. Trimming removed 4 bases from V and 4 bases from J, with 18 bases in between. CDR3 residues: CASSGGVAVPKNIQYF. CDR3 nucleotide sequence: TGCGCCAGCAGCGGCGGGGTCGCGGTACCTAAAAACATTCAGTACTTC.

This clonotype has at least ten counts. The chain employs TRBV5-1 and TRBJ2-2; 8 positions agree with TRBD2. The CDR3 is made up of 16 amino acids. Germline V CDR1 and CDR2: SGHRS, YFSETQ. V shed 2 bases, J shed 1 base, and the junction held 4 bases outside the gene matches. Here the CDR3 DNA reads TGCGCCAGCAGCTTTGGGCTAGCGGGGAACACCGGGGAGCTGTTTTTT. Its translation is CASSFGLAGNTGELFF.

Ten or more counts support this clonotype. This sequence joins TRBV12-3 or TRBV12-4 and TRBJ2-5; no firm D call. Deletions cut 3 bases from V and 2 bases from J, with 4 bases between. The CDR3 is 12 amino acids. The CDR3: CASSLRQETQYF. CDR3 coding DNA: TGTGCCAGCAGTTTGCGGCAAGAGACCCAGTACTTC.

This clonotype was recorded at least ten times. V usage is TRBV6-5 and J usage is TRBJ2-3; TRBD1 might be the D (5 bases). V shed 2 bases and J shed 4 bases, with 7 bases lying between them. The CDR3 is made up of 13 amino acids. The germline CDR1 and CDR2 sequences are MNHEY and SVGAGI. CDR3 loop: CASSYGAADTQYF. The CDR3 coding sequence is TGTGCCAGCAGTTACGGGGCGGCAGATACGCAGTATTTT.

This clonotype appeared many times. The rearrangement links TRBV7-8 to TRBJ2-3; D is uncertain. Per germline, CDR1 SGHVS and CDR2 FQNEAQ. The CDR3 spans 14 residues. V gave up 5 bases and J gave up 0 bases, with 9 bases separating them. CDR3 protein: CASSMSDSTDTQYF. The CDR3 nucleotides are TGTGCCAGCAGCATGTCCGATAGCACAGATACGCAGTATTTT.